A single T cell receptor beta chain is shown here with its context. Its specificity is unknown. The data were obtained in a study of a mutant IDH1 vaccine in newly diagnosed glioma. About the research overall: Each patient was administered eight vaccinations, scheduled in weeks 1, 3, 5, 7, 11, 15, 19 and 23. The first vaccination came 4-6 weeks after radiotherapy alone, or with temozolomide cycles. Those enrolled had earlier been treated with radiotherapy, temozolomide, or both, mostly both. The study, taken as a whole, reports: Changes in the top peripheral T cell clonotypes seemingly had no bearing on pseudoprogression.

Time point of the sample: week 11, during vaccination. It was 300 ug of mutant IDH1 20-mer peptide that made up each vaccine dose, given with topical imiquimod. The length of the CDR3 is 11 residues. V lost 4 bases and J lost 11, with 10 bases in between. Germline V gene sequence: CDR1 SGHRS, CDR2 YFSETQ. The data were produced by immunoSEQ multiplex PCR, yet TCRdb's version contains in-frame clones alone and is incomplete. The sample contains 30,000 to 40,000 clones, about 83% of which appear only once. This specimen was PBMCs, taken from a glioma patient whose treatment included an IDH1 peptide vaccine. The V and J genes are TRBV5-1 and TRBJ1-3, with D possibly matching TRBD1 (5 bases). This receptor was taken from a man aged 35 to 55 with glioma. The CDR3 reads CASSPGGAIYF. CDR3 coding DNA: TGCGCCAGCAGCCCTGGGGGGGCCATATATTTT.